This entry lists 4 T cell receptor beta chains sequenced from one sample in a study of T cells in women clearing cervical HPV infection (dated by TCRdb to the late 2010s). The library was prepared using the immunoSEQ multiplex PCR assay. As stored in TCRdb, this immuneACCESS dataset retains in-frame rearrangements with V and J assigned. A fraction of the clones does not appear; measured against another copy, unresolved V genes explain less than half of the discrepancy, and the remainder lacks a known reason. This sample's records show approximately 41,000 clones. 7.6% of the sample is in the top ten clones. Sequenced input: blood buffy coat. Every receptor here comes from a woman aged 18-70 years with a cervical HPV16 infection that either progressed to CIN3+ or cleared (not recorded which).

Concerning this clone itself: The CDR3 end falls 3 residues outside the read, so it is completed with the germline J gene. The V call is TRBV7-8, the J call TRBJ1-1; 9 bases map to TRBD1. Germline loops: CDR1 SGHVS, CDR2 FQNEAQ. The ends lost 1 base at V and 0 bases at J; junction bases unmatched: 6. The CDR3 contains 17 residues. CDR3 bases read: TGTGCCAGCAGCTTAGGAGGGACAGGGCCAATGAACACTGAA. Translation: CASSLGGTGPMNTE. The full CDR3 is CASSLGGTGPMNTEAFF.

On this clone itself: The read falls 3 residues short of the CDR3 end, and the missing part is taken from the germline J gene. This chain joins TRBV28 and TRBJ1-2; D perhaps matches TRBD1 (5 bases). The CDR3 covers 13 residues. Per the germline V gene, CDR1 is MDHEN and CDR2 is SYDVKM. The CDR3 DNA, read in part, is TGTGCCAGCAGTTCAAGGGGTTTCTACGGC. This gives the protein CASSSRGFYG. The whole CDR3 sequence reads CASSSRGFYGYTF.

Remarks on this clone: The CDR3 end lies 3 residues beyond the end of the read and is filled in from the germline J gene. V and J are TRBV19 and TRBJ2-3, with 9 positions matching TRBD2. Germline-derived CDR1 and CDR2 are LNHDA and SQIVND (reference sequence). The CDR3 is 17 amino acids. The J segment lost 0 bases and the V segment lost 5 bases, leaving 9 bases of the junction unmatched. CDR3 bases read: TGTGCCAGTAGTTGGGGCGGGGGGGTTGAAAGCACAGATACG. Its protein is CASSWGGGVESTDT. The complete CDR3 sequence is CASSWGGGVESTDTQYF.

Remarks on this clone: Read coverage stops 3 residues before the CDR3 terminus; the germline J gene supplies the remainder. V is TRBV20-1 and J is TRBJ2-5, with 7 positions matching TRBD2. V gave up 0 bases and J gave up 3 bases; unmatched junction bases: 4. Germline CDR1 and CDR2: DFQATT and SNEGSKA (reference sequence). The CDR3 is 14 residues long. The CDR3 bases that were read are TGCAGTGCTAGAGAGGCACTAGCGAAAGAGACC. It translates to CSAREALAKET. The full CDR3 sequence reads CSAREALAKETQYF.